This entry describes one TCR beta chain. The antigen is unknown. The CDR3 loop spans 14 amino acids. Germline CDR1 and CDR2: LNHDA and SQIVND (reference sequence). V lost 8 bases and J lost 4, with 15 bases in between. This sample stems from a study of T cell repertoires and Cas9 in healthy adults. Study overall: Characterization of SpCas9-reactive CD4 and CD8 T cells covered multi-effector potency, cytotoxicity and lineage.

Study-level results: SpCas9-reactive regulatory T cells reportedly mitigated SpCas9-reactive effector T cells in vitro.

Produced via immunoSEQ multiplex PCR; TCRdb's table is partial and in-frame only. The sample contains 20,000 to 25,000 clones, roughly 92% of which appear only once. Sequencing was performed on CD4+ effector T cells (CD127+, CD25-, CD137-, CD154-) from PBMCs; culture status not recorded. This chain joins TRBV19 and TRBJ2-1; D is unresolved. This sequence originates from a human donor in good health. In DNA form, the CDR3 reads TGTGCCAGTCGAAAGACCACGCTGTACAATGAGCAGTTCTTC. Its protein product is CASRKTTLYNEQFF.